This T cell receptor (beta chain) was sequenced in a study of T cell responses to AZD1222 COVID-19 vaccine. Study results and caveats: Targeting of unmutated variant regions was reportedly seen in nearly half of spike-specific TCRs. Among AZD1222 vaccinees, only six or seven were seropositive at baseline. Repertoires were sampled only after the peak T cell response. Researchers report vaccine-associated CD4 TCRs spanning spike, with dominance at 160-218 and 743-854.

Sequencing used immunoSEQ multiplex PCR; TCRdb keeps in-frame clones, though not all of them. Of 130,000 or so clones in the sample, 65% to 90% were seen once. The CDR3 totals 16 residues. After removal of 7 bases from V and 2 bases from J, the junction contained 11 bases not matched to a gene. The germline gives CDR1 SNHLY, CDR2 FYNNEI. Concerning this clone: The antigen is unknown.

The sample in question was peripheral blood, obtained 28 days after the second dose of the MenACWY control vaccine. This TCR came from an adult who received the MenACWY meningococcal vaccine as a control. The chain uses TRBV2 and TRBJ2-3, with TRBD2 matching over 8 bases. Here the CDR3 DNA reads TGTGCCAGCATTGGAGCGGGGGAGAAAAACACAGATACGCAGTATTTT. This encodes CASIGAGEKNTDTQYF.